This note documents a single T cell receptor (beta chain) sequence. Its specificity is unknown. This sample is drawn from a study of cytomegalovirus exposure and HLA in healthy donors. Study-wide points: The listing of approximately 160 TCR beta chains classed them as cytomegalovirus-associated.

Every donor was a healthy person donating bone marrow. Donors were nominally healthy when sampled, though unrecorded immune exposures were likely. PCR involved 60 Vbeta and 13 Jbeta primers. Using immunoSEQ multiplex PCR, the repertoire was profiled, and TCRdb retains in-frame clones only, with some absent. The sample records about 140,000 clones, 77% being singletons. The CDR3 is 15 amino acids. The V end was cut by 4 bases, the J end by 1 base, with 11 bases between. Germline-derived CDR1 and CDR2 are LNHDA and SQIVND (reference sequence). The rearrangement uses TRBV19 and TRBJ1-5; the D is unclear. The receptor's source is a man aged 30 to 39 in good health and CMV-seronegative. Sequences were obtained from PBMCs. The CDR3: CASSSQILSNQPQHF. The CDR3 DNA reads TGTGCCAGTAGTAGTCAGATTCTGAGCAATCAGCCCCAGCATTTT.